These 2 T cell receptor beta chains came from one sample sequenced in a study of T-cell memory formation after mild COVID-19. A single record per CDR3 protein comes from TCRdb applying MiXCR to the 5' RACE reads. Among 150,000 to 200,000 distinct CDR3 sequences listed, approximately 10% were seen once. Sequenced material: PBMCs or a T cell subset sorted from them (not recorded which). The receptors derive from a man in his late teens or twenties who had mild COVID-19 (a few samples of this study predate the infection). Cell type and time point are not known.

This chain joins TRBV4-2 and TRBJ2-5, with 13 bases matching TRBD2. The CDR3 contains 16 residues. Germline-derived CDR1 and CDR2 are LGHNA and YNFKEQ. J was trimmed by 5 bases and V by 1 base; bases with no gene match: 4. In DNA, the CDR3 is TGTGCCAGCAGCCAAGGGACTAGCGGGGGAGACGAGACCCAGTACTTC. This codes for CASSQGTSGGDETQYF.

This chain uses TRBV29-1 with TRBJ2-7; D uncertain. Trimming pared 8 bases from V and 0 bases from J, leaving 11 bases between. Germline V gives CDR1 SQVTM, CDR2 ANQGSEA. The CDR3 extends over 12 amino acids. The CDR3 DNA sequence: TGCAGCCCTCCCCAAAACTCCTACGAGCAGTACGTC. Protein sequence: CSPPQNSYEQYV.